Each of the 13 T cell receptor beta chains below was sequenced from the same sample in a study of cytomegalovirus exposure and HLA in healthy donors. The PCR was carried out with 60 Vbeta primers and 13 Jbeta primers. The method was immunoSEQ multiplex PCR; TCRdb's version includes in-frame clones alone and lacks a portion of them. The data hold about 89,000 clones, with under 80% observed a single time. Sequencing was done on a sample of PBMCs. Source of these receptors: a male donor in good health and CMV-seronegative.

In DNA, the CDR3 is TGTGCCAGCAGCACAGGGTTTGAAGCTTTCTTT. As protein: CASSTGFEAFF. The chain employs TRBV6-5 and TRBJ1-1; tentative D call: TRBD1 (6 bases). Germline V gene sequence: CDR1 MNHEY, CDR2 SVGAGI. This CDR3 contains 11 residues. V lost 6 bases, J lost 7 bases, and 9 bases lay in between.

The V gene is TRBV7-2, the J gene TRBJ1-2; 8 bases are a match to TRBD1. The CDR3 extends over 14 amino acids. From germline, CDR1 is SGHTA and CDR2 FQGNSA. After removal of 2 bases from V and 7 bases from J, the junction contained 6 bases not matched to a gene. The CDR3 DNA sequence: TGTGCCAGCAGCTTAAGTGGACAGGGTATTGGCTACACCTTC. Encoded protein: CASSLSGQGIGYTF.

In this sample, this clone turned up once. The chain has TRBV5-1 and TRBJ2-7; D might be TRBD1 (6 bases). Germline-derived CDR1 and CDR2 are SGHRS and YFSETQ. The CDR3 sequence is 15 residues long. Deletions cut 4 bases from V and 5 bases from J, with 19 bases between. The CDR3 here is CASSLSLDNRDEQYF. The CDR3 nucleotides read TGCGCCAGCAGCCTTTCCCTGGATAACAGGGACGAGCAGTACTTC.

The CDR3 bases are TGTGCCAGCAGCTTGGCCGTGAACACTGAAGCTTTCTTT. It encodes CASSLAVNTEAFF. The gene calls are TRBV5-5 and TRBJ1-1; D is unresolved. The V end lost 0 bases, the J end lost 0 bases, and 3 bases lay between the germline ends. Per germline, CDR1 SGHKS and CDR2 YYEKEE (reference sequence). The CDR3 totals 13 residues. Full variable domain (outside the CDR3, taken from reference TRBV5-5 and TRBJ1-1): DAGVTQSPTHLIKTRGQQVTLRCSPISGHKSVSWYQQVLGQGPQFIFQYYEKEERGRGNFPDRFSARQFPNYSSELNVNALLLGDSALYLCASSLAVNTEAFFGQGTRLTVV.

The CDR3 loop is CASSSTTGLEGYTF. In DNA, the CDR3 is TGTGCCAGCAGTTCCACGACAGGGCTGGAGGGCTACACCTTC. This rearrangement joins TRBV6-6 to TRBJ1-2, with 7 bases fitting TRBD1. The CDR3 loop spans 14 amino acids. J was trimmed by 8 bases and V by 4 bases; bases with no gene match: 10. Germline V gene sequence: CDR1 MNHNY, CDR2 SVGAGI (reference sequence).

The chain recombines TRBV9 with TRBJ2-5; D is perhaps TRBD2 (5 bases). This CDR3 comprises 13 residues. The V gene's germline CDR1 is SGDLS and CDR2 YYNGEE. The V end lost 1 base, the J end lost 3 bases, and 7 bases lay between the germline ends. This CDR3 reads CASSVTSKETQYF. CDR3 nucleotide sequence: TGTGCCAGCAGCGTAACTAGTAAAGAGACCCAGTACTTC.

The rearrangement joins TRBV6-1 to TRBJ2-1, with 7 bases fitting TRBD1. Germline assignment: CDR1 MNHNS and CDR2 SASEGT. The CDR3 has 14 residues. The V gene end was trimmed by 7 bases and the J gene end by 5 bases; junction bases not matched to a gene: 8. The CDR3 DNA is TGTGCCAGCACCACCGGACAGGTGAACAATGAGCAGTTCTTC. This sequence encodes CASTTGQVNNEQFF.

CDR3 sequence reads: CAISGHPSGAVNYEQYF. The DNA for the CDR3 is TGTGCCATCAGTGGGCACCCTAGCGGGGCGGTCAACTACGAGCAGTACTTC. This chain links TRBV10-3 with TRBJ2-5; 9 bases are shared with TRBD2. The assigned J gene may be wrong: the sequence end matches TRBJ2-7 better. CDR3 length: 17 amino acids. Germline CDR1 reads ENHRY; CDR2 reads SYGVKD.

The chain couples TRBV6-5 to TRBJ1-6; possible D gene TRBD1, 6 bases. Germline V gene data show CDR1 as MNHEY and CDR2 as SVGAGI. This CDR3 spans 13 amino acids. V lost 6 bases to trimming and J lost 9 bases, with 12 bases between them. As DNA, the CDR3 is TGTGCCAGCAGGTGGACAGAGAGTTCACCCCTCCACTTT. It translates to CASRWTESSPLHF.

Written as DNA, the CDR3 is TGCGCCAGCAATTTGGGGACGGACAGACATGAAGATACGCAGTATTTT. It yields the protein CASNLGTDRHEDTQYF. The V call is TRBV23-1, the J call TRBJ2-3; D might be TRBD1 (6 bases). TRBV23-1 is an ORF for which the function is uncertain. The CDR3 is 16 residues long. Trimming pared 7 bases from V and 5 bases from J, leaving 22 bases between.

This clone has only a few counts. The CDR3 bases are TGTGCCAGCAGCCCCAAGGGACAGACCTACGAGCAGTACTTC. Translated, it gives CASSPKGQTYEQYF. The rearrangement links TRBV9 to TRBJ2-7, with TRBD1 matching 7 bases. The length of the CDR3 is 14 residues. Per the germline V gene, CDR1 is SGDLS and CDR2 is YYNGEE. V was pared by 4 bases and J by 2 bases, with 6 bases of the junction left unmatched.

This chain joins TRBV6-1 and TRBJ1-2; D is uncertain. Germline CDR1 and CDR2: MNHNS and SASEGT. Trimming stripped 10 bases from V and 1 base from J, with 13 bases between. This CDR3 region has 13 residues. CDR3 in amino acids: CATAEPFNYGYTF. Written as DNA, the CDR3 is TGTGCCACCGCGGAGCCTTTTAACTATGGCTACACCTTC.

The V call is TRBV28, the J call TRBJ1-1, with TRBD1 matching 11 bases. Looked up from germline, CDR1 is MDHEN and CDR2 is SYDVKM. Germline trimming cut 5 bases from V and 4 bases from J; bases unmatched to any gene: 6. The CDR3 contains 15 residues. The CDR3 sequence is CASSGTGTGGTEAFF. Here the CDR3 DNA reads TGTGCCAGCAGTGGAACCGGGACAGGGGGCACTGAAGCTTTCTTT.